This record covers a single TCR beta chain. The sample comes from a study of blood T cell repertoires in COVID-19. The overall study: The origin of the acute and convalescent COVID-19 samples was the United States, Italy and Spain.

Authors' processing steps: Reference gene primer amplification gave estimated nucleated cell counts. Profiled with immunoSEQ multiplex PCR; TCRdb holds only in-frame clones, not every one. The DNA gave D and trimming, while V, J and clone size come from that table. There are 150,000 to 200,000 clones in the sample; more than 70% occur only once, and roughly 2.5% lies in the top ten. Germline V gives CDR1 MNHEY, CDR2 SVGAGI. With V trimmed by 5 bases and J by 4 bases, 4 bases remained unmatched. The CDR3 consists of 14 residues. V gene TRBV6-5 combines with J gene TRBJ2-2, with 7 bases aligning to TRBD1. The source of this sequence is a middle-aged man with active or convalescent COVID-19. Sequences were obtained from peripheral blood. The CDR3 region has the DNA TGTGCCAGCAGTCAGGGACAGATCACCGGGGAGCTGTTTTTT. Translation gives CASSQGQITGELFF.